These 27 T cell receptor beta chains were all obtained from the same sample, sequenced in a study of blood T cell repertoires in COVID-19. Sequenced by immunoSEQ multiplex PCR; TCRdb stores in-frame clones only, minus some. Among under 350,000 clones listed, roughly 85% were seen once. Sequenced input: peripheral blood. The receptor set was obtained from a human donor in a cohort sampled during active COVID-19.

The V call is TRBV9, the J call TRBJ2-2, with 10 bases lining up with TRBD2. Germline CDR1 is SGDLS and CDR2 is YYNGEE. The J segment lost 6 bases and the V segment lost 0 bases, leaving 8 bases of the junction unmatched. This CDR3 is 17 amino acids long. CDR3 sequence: CASSVAPASGSPGELFF. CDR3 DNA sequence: TGTGCCAGCAGCGTAGCCCCCGCTAGCGGGAGTCCCGGGGAGCTGTTTTTT.

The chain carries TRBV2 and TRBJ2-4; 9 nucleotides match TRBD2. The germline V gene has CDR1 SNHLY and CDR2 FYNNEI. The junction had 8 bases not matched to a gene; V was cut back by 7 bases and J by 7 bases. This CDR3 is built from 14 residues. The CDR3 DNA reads TGTGCCAGCAATCTAGGCGGGAGGGCCAACATTCAGTACTTC. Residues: CASNLGGRANIQYF.

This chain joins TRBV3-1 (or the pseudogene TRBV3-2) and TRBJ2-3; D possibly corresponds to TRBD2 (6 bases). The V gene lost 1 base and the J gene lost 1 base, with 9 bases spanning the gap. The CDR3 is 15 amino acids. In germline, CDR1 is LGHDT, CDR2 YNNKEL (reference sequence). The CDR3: CASSQVPSGTDTQYF. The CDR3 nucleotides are TGTGCCAGCAGCCAAGTCCCTAGCGGCACAGATACGCAGTATTTT.

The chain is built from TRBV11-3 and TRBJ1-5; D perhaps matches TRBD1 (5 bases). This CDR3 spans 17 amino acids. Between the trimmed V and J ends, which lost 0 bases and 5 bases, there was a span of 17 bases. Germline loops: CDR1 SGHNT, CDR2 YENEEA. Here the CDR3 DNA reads TGTGCCAGCAGCTTAGACGGCGTTGGGGCCCCCGATCAGCCCCAGCATTTT. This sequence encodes CASSLDGVGAPDQPQHF.

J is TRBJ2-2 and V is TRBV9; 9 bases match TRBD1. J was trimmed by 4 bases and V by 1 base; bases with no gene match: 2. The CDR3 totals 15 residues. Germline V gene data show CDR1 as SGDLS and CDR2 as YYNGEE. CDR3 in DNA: TGTGCCAGCAGCGTAATGACAGGGGGCACCGGGGAGCTGTTTTTT. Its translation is CASSVMTGGTGELFF.

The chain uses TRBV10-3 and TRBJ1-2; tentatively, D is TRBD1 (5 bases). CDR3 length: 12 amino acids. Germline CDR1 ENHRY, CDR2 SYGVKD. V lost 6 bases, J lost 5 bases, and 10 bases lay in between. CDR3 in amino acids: CAIRSGGYGYTF. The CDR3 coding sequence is TGTGCCATCAGGTCGGGGGGATATGGCTACACCTTC.

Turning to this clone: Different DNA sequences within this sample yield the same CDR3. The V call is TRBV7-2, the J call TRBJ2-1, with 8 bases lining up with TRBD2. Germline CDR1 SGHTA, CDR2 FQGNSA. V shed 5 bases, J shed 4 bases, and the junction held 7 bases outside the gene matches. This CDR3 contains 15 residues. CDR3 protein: CASSLSGSAYNEQFF. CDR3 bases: TGTGCCAGCAGCCTGAGCGGGAGCGCATACAATGAGCAGTTCTTC. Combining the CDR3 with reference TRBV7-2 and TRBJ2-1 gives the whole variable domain GAGVSQSPSNKVTEKGKDVELRCDPISGHTALYWYRQSLGQGLEFLIYFQGNSAPDKSGLPSDRFSAERTGGSVSTLTIQRTQQEDSAVYLCASSLSGSAYNEQFFGPGTRLTVL.

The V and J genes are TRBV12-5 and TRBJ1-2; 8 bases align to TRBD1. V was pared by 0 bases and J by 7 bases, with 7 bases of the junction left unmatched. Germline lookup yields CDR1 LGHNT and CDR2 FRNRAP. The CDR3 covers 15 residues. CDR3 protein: CASGLVQGGFRGYTF. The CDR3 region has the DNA TGTGCTAGTGGTTTGGTACAGGGGGGCTTTCGTGGCTACACCTTC.

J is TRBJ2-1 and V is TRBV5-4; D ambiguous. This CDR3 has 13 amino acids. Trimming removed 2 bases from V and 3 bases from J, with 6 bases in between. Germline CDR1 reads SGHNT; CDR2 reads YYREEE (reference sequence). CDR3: CASSLVGYNEQFF. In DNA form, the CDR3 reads TGTGCCAGCAGCTTAGTCGGCTACAATGAGCAGTTCTTC.

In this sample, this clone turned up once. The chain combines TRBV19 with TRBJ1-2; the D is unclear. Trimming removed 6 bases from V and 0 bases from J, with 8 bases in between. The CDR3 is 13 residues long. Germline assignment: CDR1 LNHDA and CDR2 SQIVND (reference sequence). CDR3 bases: TGTGCCAGTAGGTCCGTAGCTAACTATGGCTACACCTTC. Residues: CASRSVANYGYTF.

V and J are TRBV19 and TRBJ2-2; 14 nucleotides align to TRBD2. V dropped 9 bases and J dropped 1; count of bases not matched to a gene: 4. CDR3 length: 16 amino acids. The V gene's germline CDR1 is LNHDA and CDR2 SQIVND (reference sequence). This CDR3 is CASRLAGGGNTGELFF. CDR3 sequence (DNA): TGTGCCAGCCGACTAGCGGGAGGGGGGAACACCGGGGAGCTGTTTTTT.

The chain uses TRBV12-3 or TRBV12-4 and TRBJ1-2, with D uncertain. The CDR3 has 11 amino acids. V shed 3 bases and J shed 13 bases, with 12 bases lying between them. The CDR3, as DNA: TGTGCCAGCAGTTTGCGTGGGTCGGGCACCTTC. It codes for CASSLRGSGTF.

The chain's CDR3 is CASSLNTDQGEQFF. The CDR3 DNA reads as TGTGCCAGCAGCCTCAATACCGATCAGGGTGAGCAGTTCTTC. The V call is TRBV7-3, the J call TRBJ2-1; D perhaps matches TRBD1 (5 bases). Looked up from germline, CDR1 is SGHTA and CDR2 is FQGTGA. The V and J ends lost 5 bases and 9 bases respectively, with 17 bases between them. The CDR3 contains 14 residues. The full variable domain, rest sourced from reference TRBV7-3 and TRBJ2-1, is GAGVSQTPSNKVTEKGKYVELRCDPISGHTALYWYRQSLGQGPEFLIYFQGTGAADDSGLPNDRFFAVRPEGSVSTLKIQRTERGDSAVYLCASSLNTDQGEQFFGPGTRLTVL.

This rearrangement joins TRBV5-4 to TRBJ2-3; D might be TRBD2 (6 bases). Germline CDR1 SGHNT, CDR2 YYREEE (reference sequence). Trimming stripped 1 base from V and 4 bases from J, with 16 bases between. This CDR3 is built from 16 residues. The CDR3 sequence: CASSLKVGSNADTQYF. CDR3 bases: TGTGCCAGCAGCTTGAAGGTCGGGAGTAATGCAGATACGCAGTATTTT.

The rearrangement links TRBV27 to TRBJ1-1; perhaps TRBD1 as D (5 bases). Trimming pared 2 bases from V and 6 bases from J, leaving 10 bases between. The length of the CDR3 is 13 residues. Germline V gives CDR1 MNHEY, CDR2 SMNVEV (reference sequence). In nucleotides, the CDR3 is TGTGCCAGCAGTTTAGTCGGGACTGCTGAAGCTTTCTTT. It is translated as CASSLVGTAEAFF.

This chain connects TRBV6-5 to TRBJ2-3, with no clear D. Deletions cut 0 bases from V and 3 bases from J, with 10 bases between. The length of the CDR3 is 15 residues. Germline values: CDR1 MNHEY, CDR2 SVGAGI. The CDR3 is CASSYSWARTDTQYF. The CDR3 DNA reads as TGTGCCAGCAGTTACTCCTGGGCCCGGACAGATACGCAGTATTTT.

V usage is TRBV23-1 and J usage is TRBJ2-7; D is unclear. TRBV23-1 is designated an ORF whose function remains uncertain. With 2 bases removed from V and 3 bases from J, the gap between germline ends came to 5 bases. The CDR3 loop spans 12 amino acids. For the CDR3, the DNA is TGCGCCAGCAGTCAAAGGAGCTACGAGCAGTACTTC. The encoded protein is CASSQRSYEQYF.

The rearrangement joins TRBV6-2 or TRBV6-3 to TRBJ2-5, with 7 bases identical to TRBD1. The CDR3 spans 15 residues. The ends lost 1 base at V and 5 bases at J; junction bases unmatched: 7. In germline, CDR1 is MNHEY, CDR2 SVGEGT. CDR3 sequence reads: CASSYWDRVGETQYF. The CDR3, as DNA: TGTGCCAGCAGTTACTGGGACAGAGTAGGGGAGACCCAGTACTTC.

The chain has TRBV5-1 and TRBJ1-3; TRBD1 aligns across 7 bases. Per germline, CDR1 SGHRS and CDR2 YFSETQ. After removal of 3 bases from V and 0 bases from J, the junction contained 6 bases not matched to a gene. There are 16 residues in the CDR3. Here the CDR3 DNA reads TGCGCCAGCAGCTGGGGACAGTCGAGCTCTGGAAACACCATATATTTT. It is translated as CASSWGQSSSGNTIYF.

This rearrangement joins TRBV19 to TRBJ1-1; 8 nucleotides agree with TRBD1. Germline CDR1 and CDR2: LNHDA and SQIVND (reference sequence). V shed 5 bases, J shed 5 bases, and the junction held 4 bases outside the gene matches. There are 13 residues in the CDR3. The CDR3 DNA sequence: TGTGCCAGTAGTCTCCGACAGGGGACTGAAGCTTTCTTT. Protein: CASSLRQGTEAFF.

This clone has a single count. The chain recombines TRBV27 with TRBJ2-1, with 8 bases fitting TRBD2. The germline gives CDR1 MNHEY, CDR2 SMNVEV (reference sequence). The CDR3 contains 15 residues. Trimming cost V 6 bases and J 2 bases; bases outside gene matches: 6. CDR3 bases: TGTGCCAGCAGGAAGACTAGCGAGCCCTACAATGAGCAGTTCTTC. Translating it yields CASRKTSEPYNEQFF.

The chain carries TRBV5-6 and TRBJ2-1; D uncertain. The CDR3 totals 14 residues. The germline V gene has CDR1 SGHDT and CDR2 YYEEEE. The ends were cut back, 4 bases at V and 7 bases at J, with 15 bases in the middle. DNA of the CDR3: TGTGCCAGCAGCACCTTACGTGATCGGAATGAGCAGTTCTTC. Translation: CASSTLRDRNEQFF.

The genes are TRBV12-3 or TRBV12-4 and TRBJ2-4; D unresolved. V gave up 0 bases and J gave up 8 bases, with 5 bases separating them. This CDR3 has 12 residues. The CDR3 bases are TGTGCCAGCAGTTTAGCCCGAGACATTCAGTACTTC. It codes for CASSLARDIQYF.

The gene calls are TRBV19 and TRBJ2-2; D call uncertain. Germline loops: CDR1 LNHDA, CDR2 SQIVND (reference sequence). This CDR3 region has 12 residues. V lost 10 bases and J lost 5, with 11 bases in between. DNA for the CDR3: TGTGCCACCCATCGTGAGACCGGGGAGCTGTTTTTT. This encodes CATHRETGELFF. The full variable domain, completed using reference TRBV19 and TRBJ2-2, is DGGITQSPKYLFRKEGQNVTLSCEQNLNHDAMYWYRQDPGQGLRLIYYSQIVNDFQKGDIAEGYSVSREKKESFPLTVTSAQKNPTAFYLCATHRETGELFFGEGSRLTVL.

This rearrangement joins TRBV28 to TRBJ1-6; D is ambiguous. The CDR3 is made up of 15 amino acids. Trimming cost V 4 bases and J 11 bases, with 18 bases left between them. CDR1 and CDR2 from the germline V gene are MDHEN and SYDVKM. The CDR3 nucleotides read TGTGCCAGCAGTTCTGGAGCGGCCGGGATCCCACCCCTCCACTTT. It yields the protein CASSSGAAGIPPLHF. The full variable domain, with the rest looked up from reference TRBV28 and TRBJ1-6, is DVKVTQSSRYLVKRTGEKVFLECVQDMDHENMFWYRQDPGLGLRLIYFSYDVKMKEKGDIPEGYSVSREKKERFSLILESASTNQTSMYLCASSSGAAGIPPLHFGNGTRLTVT.

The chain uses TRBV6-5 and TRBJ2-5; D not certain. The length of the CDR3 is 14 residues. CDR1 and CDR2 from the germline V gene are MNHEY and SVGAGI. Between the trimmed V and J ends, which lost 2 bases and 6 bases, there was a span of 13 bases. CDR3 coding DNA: TGTGCCAGCAGTTACACGGATGGGCCAAAGACCCAGTACTTC. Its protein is CASSYTDGPKTQYF.

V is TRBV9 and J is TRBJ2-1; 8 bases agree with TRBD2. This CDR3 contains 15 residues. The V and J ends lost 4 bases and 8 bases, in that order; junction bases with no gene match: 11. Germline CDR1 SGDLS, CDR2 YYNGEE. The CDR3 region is CASSPSGTSIYEQFF. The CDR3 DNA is TGTGCCAGCAGCCCTAGTGGGACTAGTATATATGAGCAGTTCTTC.